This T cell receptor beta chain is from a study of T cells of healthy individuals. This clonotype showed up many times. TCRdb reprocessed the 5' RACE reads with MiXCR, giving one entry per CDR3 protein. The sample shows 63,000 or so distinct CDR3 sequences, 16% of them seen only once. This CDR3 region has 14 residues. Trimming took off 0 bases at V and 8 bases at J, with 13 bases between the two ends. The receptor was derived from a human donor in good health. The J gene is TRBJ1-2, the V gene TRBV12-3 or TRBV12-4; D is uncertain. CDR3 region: CASSLAATIRGYTF. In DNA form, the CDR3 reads TGTGCCAGCAGTTTAGCAGCTACGATTAGGGGCTACACCTTC.